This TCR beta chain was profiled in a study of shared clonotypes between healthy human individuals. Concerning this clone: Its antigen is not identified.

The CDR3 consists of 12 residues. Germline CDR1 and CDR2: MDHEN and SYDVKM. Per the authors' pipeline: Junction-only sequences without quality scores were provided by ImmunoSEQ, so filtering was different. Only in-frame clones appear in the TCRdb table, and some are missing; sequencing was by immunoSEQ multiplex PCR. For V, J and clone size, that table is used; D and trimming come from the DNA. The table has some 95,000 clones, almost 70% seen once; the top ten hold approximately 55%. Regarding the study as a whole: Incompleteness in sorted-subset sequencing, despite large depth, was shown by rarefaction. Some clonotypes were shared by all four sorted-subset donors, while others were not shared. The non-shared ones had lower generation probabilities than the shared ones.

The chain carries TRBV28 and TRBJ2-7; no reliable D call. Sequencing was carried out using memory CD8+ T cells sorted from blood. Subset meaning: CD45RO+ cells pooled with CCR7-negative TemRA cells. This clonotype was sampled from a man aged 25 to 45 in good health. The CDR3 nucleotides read TGTGCGGTCGGAGAGGACTCCTACGAGCAGTACTTC. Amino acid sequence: CAVGEDSYEQYF.